This T cell receptor (beta chain) is drawn from a study of blood T cells in healthy people across ages. Germline assignment: CDR1 SGHTA and CDR2 FQGNSA. Germline trimming cut 3 bases from V and 6 bases from J; bases unmatched to any gene: 6. CDR3 length equals 15 residues. Sample-barcoded 5' priming and a J-beta primer mix drove a second PCR of roughly 7 to 11 cycles. TCRdb re-called the 5' RACE reads with MiXCR, one entry per CDR3 protein. The profile shows around 800,000 distinct CDR3 sequences, 25% to 30% of them singletons. These data were also filed under a second study, of T cells of mothers and their children. This second study notes: From each mother came over 9.5 million TCR beta CDR3 reads, and from each child came 3 million to 3.5 million. In unrelated and related pairs, TCR recombination output is shaped in a similar way by thymic selection. Slightly higher but non-significant overlap marked related mother-child pairs versus unrelated pairs.

V and J are TRBV7-2 and TRBJ2-2, with 8 bases aligning to TRBD2. The clonotype comes from a boy between 10 and 17 years old in good health. Sequencing was done on a sample of blood. The CDR3 nucleotides read TGTGCCAGCAGCTTCGGCGGGGGGTCGTCCGGGGAGCTGTTTTTT. Its protein is CASSFGGGSSGELFF.